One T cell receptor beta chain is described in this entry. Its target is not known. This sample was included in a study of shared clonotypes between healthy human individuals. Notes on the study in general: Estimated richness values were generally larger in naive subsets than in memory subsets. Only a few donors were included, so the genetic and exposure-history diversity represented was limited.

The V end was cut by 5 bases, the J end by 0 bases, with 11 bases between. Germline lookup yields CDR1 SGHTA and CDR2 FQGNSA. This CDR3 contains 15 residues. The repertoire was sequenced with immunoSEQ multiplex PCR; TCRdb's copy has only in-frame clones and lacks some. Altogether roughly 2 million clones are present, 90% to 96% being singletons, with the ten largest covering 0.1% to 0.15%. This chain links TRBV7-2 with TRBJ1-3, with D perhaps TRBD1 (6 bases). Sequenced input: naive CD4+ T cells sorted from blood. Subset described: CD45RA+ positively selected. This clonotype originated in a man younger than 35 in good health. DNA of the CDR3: TGTGCCAGCAGCCGAGGACAGCTCTCTGGAAACACCATATATTTT. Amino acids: CASSRGQLSGNTIYF. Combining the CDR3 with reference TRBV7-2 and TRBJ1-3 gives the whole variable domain GAGVSQSPSNKVTEKGKDVELRCDPISGHTALYWYRQSLGQGLEFLIYFQGNSAPDKSGLPSDRFSAERTGGSVSTLTIQRTQQEDSAVYLCASSRGQLSGNTIYFGEGSWLTVV.